The entry below describes one T cell receptor (beta chain). Antigen: not known. This sample is part of a study of CD8+ T cells in alopecia areata. Study information: A regimen of oral tofacitinib, 5 to 10 mg twice daily, was given to treated patients. Tofacitinib treatment spanned 6 to 18 months, with 6 months off drug afterward.

The study, taken as a whole, reports: Relative to mice, TCR sharing across patients was less clear, a difference possibly HLA-related.

Per the germline V gene, CDR1 is DFQATT and CDR2 is SNEGSKA (reference sequence). With 6 bases removed from V and 12 bases from J, the gap between germline ends came to 12 bases. The length of the CDR3 is 10 residues. TCR sequencing used cDNA made by reverse transcription of extracted RNA. Libraries were prepared by immunoSEQ multiplex PCR; TCRdb keeps only in-frame clonotypes and omits some of them. The sample carries approximately 89,000 clones, 35% to 45% recorded once. Sequences were obtained from CD4+ T cells sorted from blood. The V call is TRBV20-1, the J call TRBJ2-1; D unclear. This receptor was obtained from a human donor with alopecia areata. Written as DNA, the CDR3 is TGCAGTGCCGCTCACTCCGGGCAGTTCTTC. Translating gives CSAAHSGQFF.